This TCR beta chain was sequenced for a study of cytomegalovirus exposure and HLA in healthy donors. On the study more broadly: There were 350 to 450 genotyped donors. Of these, roughly 84% fell in the genetic ancestry cluster associated with self-reported Caucasian donors.

This clone was seen more than once but under ten times. Its antigen is undetermined. The CDR3 totals 18 residues. With 1 base clipped from V and 4 bases from J, the junction kept 14 bases outside the gene matches. Per germline, CDR1 SGHDN and CDR2 FVKESK. Study-level findings and limits: The likely explanation for a cluster of highly shared sequence variants was sequencing artifact. Later genetic work tied a missense DCLRE1C variant to beta-chain V and J trimming. Links to common viral pathogens appeared, in a later analysis, for several of the most significant clusters.

PCR employed 60 Vbeta and 13 Jbeta primers. Some clones are missing from TCRdb's copy, which holds only in-frame ones; the method was immunoSEQ multiplex PCR. The repertoire holds over 150,000 clones, with over 70% as singletons. The chain is built from TRBV14 and TRBJ2-3; 7 nucleotides agree with TRBD1. The TCR sequence derives from a woman aged 45-65 years in good health and CMV-seropositive. Sample: PBMCs. CDR3 protein: CASSQAEGAPPPPDTQYF. The CDR3, as DNA: TGTGCCAGCAGCCAAGCTGAGGGGGCCCCCCCACCCCCAGATACGCAGTATTTT.